These T cell receptor beta chains were read from a single sample in a study of response to subunit inactivated influenza vaccine. In TCRdb, the RT-PCR reads were re-called with MiXCR into one record per CDR3 protein. The sample consists of some 550,000 distinct CDR3 sequences, less than 25% of them appearing once. The same specimen was also included in a second study, on T cells expressing NK-cell markers.

This sample comprised CD4+ T cells sorted from PBMCs, obtained roughly 12 days after vaccination. Receptors originate from a man aged 45-65 years who received an inactivated influenza vaccine. CDR3s include the opening cysteine and the closing phenylalanine or tryptophan. The D gene is left open where the match is weak. Only part of the rows carry a size: once, few, many, or a class if the clone is expanded.

DNA | CDR3 | size | J | D | V
TGTGCCAGCAGCTTAGCAGGGTTGTATACTGAAGCTTTCTTT | CASSLAGLYTEAFF | - | TRBJ1-1 | - | TRBV11-2
TGTGCCAGCAGGGGGGGACATCAACCCAGTAGGGCCAACGTCCTGACTTTC | CASRGGHQPSRANVLTF | - | TRBJ2-6 | - | TRBV2
TGTGCCAGCAGTTACTCGAGGGGAGAGGCCACTGAAGCTTTCTTT | CASSYSRGEATEAFF | - | TRBJ1-1 | - | TRBV6-5
TGTGCCAGCAGTTTGGGGGTAGGCGGTGGTTCACCCCTCCACTTT | CASSLGVGGGSPLHF | few | TRBJ1-6 | - | TRBV27
TGTGCCAGCAGCGTAGCTTACGCTGGGGAGACCCAGTACTTC | CASSVAYAGETQYF | - | TRBJ2-5 | - | TRBV9
TGCGCCAGCAGCTTGGGGGCAAGGACTGAAAAACTGTTTTTT | CASSLGARTEKLFF | - | TRBJ1-4 | - | TRBV5-1
TGTGCCAGCAGTGTAGCATATCGCTCCTACGAGCAGTACTTC | CASSVAYRSYEQYF | - | TRBJ2-7 | - | TRBV12-3/TRBV12-4
TGTGCCAGCAGCTTAGATGGAACCCGTGAGCAGTTCTTC | CASSLDGTREQFF | - | TRBJ2-1 | - | TRBV7-9
TGTGCCAGCAGCCAAGGTTCAGGGGGAGTCTACGAGCAGTACTTC | CASSQGSGGVYEQYF | - | TRBJ2-7 | TRBD1 | TRBV4-2
TGTGCCAGCAGTACAGGAGGACAGCCTGCCTATGGCTACACCTTC | CASSTGGQPAYGYTF | few | TRBJ1-2 | - | TRBV6-1
TGCAGCGCCATAACAGGGGGCGTTGAAGCTTTCTTT | CSAITGGVEAFF | - | TRBJ1-1 | TRBD1 | TRBV29-1
TGCAGTGCTTCCCCCTTCGACAGCCTTCAAGAGACCCAGTACTTC | CSASPFDSLQETQYF | - | TRBJ2-5 | - | TRBV20-1
TGTGCCAGCAGTTACCCCACGGGACAGGGGACCTACGAGCAGTACTTC | CASSYPTGQGTYEQYF | few | TRBJ2-7 | TRBD1 | TRBV6-2/TRBV6-3
TGCGCCAGCAGCCAAGAAGGGACAGGGTCGAAGACCCAGTACTTC | CASSQEGTGSKTQYF | - | TRBJ2-5 | TRBD1 | TRBV4-1
TGTGCCGCCTCTCCCGGGACCCCCACGGCCTACGAGCAGTACTTC | CAASPGTPTAYEQYF | few | TRBJ2-7 | - | TRBV28
TGCGCCAGCAGCCAAGATCCCCCCCCCGGGGCCAACGTCCTGACTTTC | CASSQDPPPGANVLTF | - | TRBJ2-6 | - | TRBV4-3
TGTGCCTGGAGTAACGGACTAGCGGGACGTGGGGAGCTGTTTTTT | CAWSNGLAGRGELFF | - | TRBJ2-2 | TRBD2 | TRBV30
TGTGCCAGCAGCCAAGAAGCTTCGGGCTCTGGGGCCAACGTCCTGACTTTC | CASSQEASGSGANVLTF | - | TRBJ2-6 | - | TRBV4-2
TGCGCCAGCAGCCCCTCGGGACTCTTCGGCCAAGAGACCCAGTACTTC | CASSPSGLFGQETQYF | - | TRBJ2-5 | - | TRBV5-1
TGTGCCAGCAGCGTTGGAACCGCCACCTACAATGAGCAGTTCTTC | CASSVGTATYNEQFF | few | TRBJ2-1 | - | TRBV7-7
TGTGCCAGCACCACACGGGGGCGGGGGGGTGAGCAGTTCTTC | CASTTRGRGGEQFF | few | TRBJ2-1 | TRBD2 | TRBV12-3/TRBV12-4
TGCAGTGCTAGAGATGGGCGGGGCGGGGCAGATACGCAGTATTTT | CSARDGRGGADTQYF | few | TRBJ2-3 | - | TRBV20-1
TGTGCCAGCAGCTTTCGAACTAGCGGGAGATCGGGGGCCTACGAGCAGTACTTC | CASSFRTSGRSGAYEQYF | - | TRBJ2-7 | TRBD2 | TRBV5-6
TGTGCCAGCGCGCAGGGATTAGGTGGCAATCAGCCCCAGCATTTT | CASAQGLGGNQPQHF | few | TRBJ1-5 | - | TRBV6-2/TRBV6-3
TGCAGTGCTAGAGTACAGGGGTTTCAGCCCCAGCATTTT | CSARVQGFQPQHF | few | TRBJ1-5 | TRBD1 | TRBV20-1
TGCGCCAGCAGCTTGGTCGGGGTCGGGGCCAACGTCCTGACTTTC | CASSLVGVGANVLTF | many | TRBJ2-6 | - | TRBV5-1
TGCAGCGTAACCGGGACAGGAAGCACAGATACGCAGTATTTT | CSVTGTGSTDTQYF | - | TRBJ2-3 | TRBD1 | TRBV29-1
TGTGCCTGGAGGGCCAGGGTTACGGATACGCAGTATTTT | CAWRARVTDTQYF | - | TRBJ2-3 | - | TRBV30
TGTGCCAGCAGCCGCCATAGCGGGGGCTCCTACAATGAGCAGTTCTTC | CASSRHSGGSYNEQFF | - | TRBJ2-1 | TRBD2 | TRBV14
TGTGCCACCAGTGATTGGAGGGGAGGGTTCTCTGGGGCCAACGTCCTGACTTTC | CATSDWRGGFSGANVLTF | - | TRBJ2-6 | TRBD2 | TRBV24-1
TGTGCCAGCAGTACGAAACGGGTCGAAGGATCCTACAATGAGCAGTTCTTC | CASSTKRVEGSYNEQFF | few | TRBJ2-1 | - | TRBV27
TGTGCCAGCTCACCTCTGCAGGGGGCGAGCACTGAAGCTTTCTTT | CASSPLQGASTEAFF | - | TRBJ1-1 | TRBD1 | TRBV18
TGCGCCAGCAGCCCCGGACAGGGGGCAGGTACGCAGTATTTT | CASSPGQGAGTQYF | - | TRBJ2-3 | TRBD1 | TRBV5-1
TGCAGCGTTGAAAAGGGTCCAGGGGCGAAAGAAGCTTTCTTT | CSVEKGPGAKEAFF | many | TRBJ1-1 | - | TRBV29-1
TGTGCCAGCAGCTTACAGGGCGGGTTGGAGACCCAGTACTTC | CASSLQGGLETQYF | few | TRBJ2-5 | - | TRBV13
TGTGCCAGCAGCTGGGCTAGCGCGGTCTCCTACAATGAGCAGTTCTTC | CASSWASAVSYNEQFF | few | TRBJ2-1 | - | TRBV5-6
TGTGCCAGCAGGGTTGTCCAAGAGACCCAGTACTTC | CASRVVQETQYF | - | TRBJ2-5 | - | TRBV2
TGTGCCAGCAGCTTTGAAGGGGGGAGGCCCCCTAGGGAGCAGTACTTC | CASSFEGGRPPREQYF | - | TRBJ2-7 | - | TRBV7-2
TGTGCCAGCAGCCCGCTCTCCGGGACCAACCACTACGAGCAGTACTTC | CASSPLSGTNHYEQYF | - | TRBJ2-7 | - | TRBV5-6
TGCGCCAGCAGCTTGGTGCCAGCCCAAGGGGAGACCCAGTACTTC | CASSLVPAQGETQYF | - | TRBJ2-5 | - | TRBV5-1
TGTGCCAGCAGTTTTGGAGCCGGGTCTGAAGCTTTCTTT | CASSFGAGSEAFF | - | TRBJ1-1 | - | TRBV12-3/TRBV12-4
TGTGCCAGCAGTCAGGGCGGGACCCAGTACTTC | CASSQGGTQYF | few | TRBJ2-5 | - | TRBV6-2/TRBV6-3
TGTGCCGCCAGCCCTTCGAGGGGGCGTCTTAGTGGCACAGATACGCAGTATTTT | CAASPSRGRLSGTDTQYF | - | TRBJ2-3 | TRBD1 | TRBV10-3
TGCGCCAGCAGCCAGGGTCCATTCTACGAGCAGTACTTC | CASSQGPFYEQYF | few | TRBJ2-7 | - | TRBV4-1
TGCAGCGTCGTTGAGGCGAATCAGCCCCAGCATTTT | CSVVEANQPQHF | many | TRBJ1-5 | - | TRBV29-1
TGTGCCAGCAGACCCGGGACAGGGGGCGCGGGGAACACCGGGGAGCTGTTTTTT | CASRPGTGGAGNTGELFF | many | TRBJ2-2 | TRBD1 | TRBV6-1
TGCAGTGCTAGGGTGTTGGGTCTGGACTACGAGCAGTACTTC | CSARVLGLDYEQYF | - | TRBJ2-7 | - | TRBV20-1
TGCAGTGCTAGGGGGGGCCTAGCGGGTGGGTCCTACAATGAGCAGTTCTTC | CSARGGLAGGSYNEQFF | - | TRBJ2-1 | TRBD2 | TRBV20-1
TGTGCCAGCAGCAACCGGGAAGTTAGCGGGACTAGGGAGCTGTTTTTT | CASSNREVSGTRELFF | many | TRBJ2-2 | TRBD2 | TRBV7-8
TGTGCCAGCAGGCCTGGGGGGAAAAATACGCAGTATTTT | CASRPGGKNTQYF | - | TRBJ2-3 | - | TRBV12-3/TRBV12-4
TGTGCCAGCAGTGAAGCGCCCACAGGGGATACGCAGTATTTT | CASSEAPTGDTQYF | few | TRBJ2-3 | - | TRBV2
TGTGCCACCCGAACCCCCTTAGCCAAGGGGAACACTGAAGCTTTCTTT | CATRTPLAKGNTEAFF | many | TRBJ1-1 | - | TRBV10-3
TGTGCCAGCAGCCAAGATCAATCCCGACAGGGTGATAGGACCGGGGAGCTGTTTTTT | CASSQDQSRQGDRTGELFF | few | TRBJ2-2 | TRBD1 | TRBV3-1